Given below is one TCR beta chain in context. Its antigen remains unknown. Primers for the PCR totalled 60 Vbeta and 13 Jbeta. TCRdb keeps only in-frame clones here, not all; method: immunoSEQ multiplex PCR. The sample consists of about 140,000 clones, around 57% of them appearing once. These data come from a study of cytomegalovirus exposure and HLA in healthy donors. V trimming: 0 bases; J trimming: 5 bases; junction bases outside the gene matches: 8. CDR3 size: 17 residues. CDR1 is SGHRS and CDR2 is YFSETQ in the germline V gene. Study-wide points: In a later analysis, across HLA loci, associated TCR counts were highest for DRB1, lowest for HLA-C. It was 150 to 200 TCR beta chains that were listed as cytomegalovirus-associated. CMV antigen specificity was confirmed in vitro for a few CMV-associated chains.

The TCR sequence derives from a male donor in good health and CMV-seronegative. The V and J genes are TRBV5-1 and TRBJ2-5, with TRBD2 identical over 12 bases. The sequencing sample was made of PBMCs. The CDR3 DNA sequence: TGCGCCAGCAGCTTGGATCCTAGCGGGGGGGGGACGGAGACCCAGTACTTC. Encoded protein: CASSLDPSGGGTETQYF. The variable domain in full, completed from reference TRBV5-1 and TRBJ2-5, reads KAGVTQTPRYLIKTRGQQVTLSCSPISGHRSVSWYQQTPGQGLQFLFEYFSETQRNKGNFPGRFSGRQFSNSRSEMNVSTLELGDSALYLCASSLDPSGGGTETQYFGPGTRLLVL.